The rows below give T cell receptor beta chains drawn from one sample of a study of blood T cell repertoires in COVID-19. TCRdb's table, derived via immunoSEQ multiplex PCR, lists solely in-frame clones and lacks some. The repertoire holds about 140,000 clones, with approximately 83% as singletons. Sequenced sample: peripheral blood. The receptors stem from an older woman with acute or convalescent COVID-19. CDR3s include the opening cysteine and the closing phenylalanine or tryptophan. The D gene is left open where the match is weak. Size is omitted from some rows. Given values are once, few, many or a class for expanded clones.

>-|TRBV19|-|TRBJ2-5
TGTGCCAGTAGTATCACAAACCTAGGGACCCAGTACTTC
CASSITNLGTQYF
>-|TRBV28|-|TRBJ2-7
TGTGCCAGCAGTTTACCCGGGAGTGAGCAGTACTTC
CASSLPGSEQYF
>TRBD2|TRBV28|-|TRBJ2-1
TGTGCCAGCAGTTTAGCGGGAGGCAGTGAGCAGTTCTTC
CASSLAGGSEQFF
>-|TRBV6-5|few|TRBJ2-1
TGTGCCAGCAGTTATGACGGGAGCTCGGGTAATGAGCAGTTCTTC
CASSYDGSSGNEQFF
>-|TRBV19|-|TRBJ2-1
TGTGCCAGTAGGAATAGGGGGGGCAATGAGCAGTTCTTC
CASRNRGGNEQFF
>-|TRBV27|-|TRBJ2-1
TGTGCCAGCAGTTTATTCCTGGCTGACAATGAGCAGTTCTTC
CASSLFLADNEQFF
>-|TRBV20-1|-|TRBJ2-1
TGCAGTGCTCTACTGCGAGAGCAGTTCTTC
CSALLREQFF
>TRBD2|TRBV7-9|-|TRBJ2-1
TGTGCCAGCAGCCAACCGGGACTAGCGGGGGGGAGCTCCTACAATGAGCAGTTCTTC
CASSQPGLAGGSSYNEQFF
>TRBD1|TRBV14|-|TRBJ1-3
TGTGCCAGCAGCCAACGCCAGGGGGAAGGCTCTGGAAACACCATATATTTT
CASSQRQGEGSGNTIYF
>-|TRBV5-4|many|TRBJ2-7
TGTGCCAGCAGCTCAGGGACAAGGCAGTACTTC
CASSSGTRQYF
>TRBD2|TRBV5-1|-|TRBJ2-1
TGCGCCAGCAGCCCGCAGACTAGCGGGTCGAGGGAGCAGTTCTTC
CASSPQTSGSREQFF
>TRBD1|TRBV5-1|few|TRBJ2-7
TGCGCCAGCAGTCCTGCGACAGGGGGGATGTACGAGCAGTACTTC
CASSPATGGMYEQYF
>TRBD2|TRBV19|-|TRBJ2-5
TGTGCCAGTGGGACTAGCCGATTAGAGACCCAGTACTTC
CASGTSRLETQYF
>-|TRBV24-1|-|TRBJ2-6
TGTGCCACCAGTGACCCACTCCACAGCTCTGGGGCCAACGTCCTGACTTTC
CATSDPLHSSGANVLTF
>-|TRBV28|-|TRBJ1-2
TGTGCCAGCAGTTTCCCGCCAGGGGACGGAGCTAACTATGGCTACACCTTC
CASSFPPGDGANYGYTF
>-|TRBV12-5|-|TRBJ1-1
TGTGCTACCGGACAGTCGGGGGGAGCTTTCTTT
CATGQSGGAFF
>TRBD1|TRBV28|-|TRBJ1-6
TGTGCCAGCAGTTTGTTTCAGGGGGGCTCCTACGTACGGCCCCTCCACTTT
CASSLFQGGSYVRPLHF
>TRBD1|TRBV6-5|-|TRBJ2-7
TGTGCCAGCAGTTACTCGACAGGGGCCTTAGGCGAGCAGTACTTC
CASSYSTGALGEQYF
>-|TRBV27|-|TRBJ1-2
TGTGCCAGCAGTTTATTCAGCGGGGACTATGGCTACACCTTC
CASSLFSGDYGYTF
>-|TRBV7-8|-|TRBJ2-7
TGTGCCAGCAGCACTACCCCCGGATCAGAGCAGTACTTC
CASSTTPGSEQYF
>-|TRBV7-9|-|TRBJ1-2
TGTGCCAGCAGCTTAGCCGGGAACTATGGCTACACCTTC
CASSLAGNYGYTF
>-|TRBV7-9|-|TRBJ2-7
TGTGCCAGCAGCTCCGGGGCGGAGGGCTTCCGCTCCTACGAGCAGTACTTC
CASSSGAEGFRSYEQYF
>TRBD2|TRBV19|-|TRBJ2-5
TGTGCCAGTAGTACGCGGGGAGGGCAAGAGACCCAGTACTTC
CASSTRGGQETQYF
>-|TRBV19|-|TRBJ1-2
TGTGCCAGTTTGATCGTAACAGGGAGCAAATCGGGCTACACCTTC
CASLIVTGSKSGYTF
>-|TRBV28|-|TRBJ2-2
TGTGCCAGCAGTTTTTTAGTCGCAACTTGGGAGCTGTTTTTT
CASSFLVATWELFF
>-|TRBV29-1|-|TRBJ2-1
TGCAGCGTTAGTAGCGATTCGTACAATGAGCAGTTCTTC
CSVSSDSYNEQFF
>-|TRBV28|-|TRBJ2-2
TGTGCCAGCCAGTCAGGGAATAGGGCCGGGGAGCTGTTTTTT
CASQSGNRAGELFF
>-|TRBV10-3|-|TRBJ2-7
TGTGCCATCGGGACTGAAGCCTACGAGCAGTACTTC
CAIGTEAYEQYF